The clone carrying this T cell receptor beta chain was detected many times. V was clipped by 4 bases and J by 8 bases, with 9 bases between them. This CDR3 contains 11 residues. Germline V gene sequence: CDR1 SQVTM, CDR2 ANQGSEA. This sample was included in a study of immune heterogeneity within non-small cell lung tumors. Template came from bulk tumor genomic DNA, at approximately 620 ng per sample. Surgical sampling yielded several biopsies per primary tumor (spaced far apart). The study cohort was described as untreated, and its members had newly diagnosed non-small cell lung cancer. They went on to have curative surgery. In a multiplex PCR, 32 V and 13 J primers amplified TCR beta CDR3. One entry per CDR3 protein, called by TCRdb with MiXCR from the multiplex PCR reads. The sample has about 15,000 distinct CDR3 sequences, less than 35% seen once; the top ten hold about 4.3%.

The sequencing input was lung tumor tissue. This clonotype was obtained from a man aged 35-49 years with non-small cell lung cancer. The gene calls are TRBV29-1 and TRBJ2-1; D gene uncertain. This chain's CDR3 is CSVVPGDEQFF. CDR3 sequence (DNA): TGCAGCGTTGTCCCGGGTGATGAGCAGTTCTTC.